These 18 T cell receptor beta chains share one sample of origin, sequenced in a study of Ad26.COV2.S vaccination and SARS-CoV-2 variants. As for treatment: some 20 received Ad26.COV2.S at low or high dose, single or two shots; about 5 received placebo; per-sample allocation not given. The study sampled participants on day 63 after the first vaccine or placebo injection. Clones were sequenced by immunoSEQ multiplex PCR, and TCRdb holds only the in-frame ones, with some missing. There are roughly 400,000 clones in the sample; 90% occur only once, and around 4.2% lies in the top ten. Sequencing used peripheral blood, obtained in a trial of Ad26.COV2.S vaccine versus placebo. These receptor sequences come from a person aged 18-65 years who received the Ad26.COV2.S COVID-19 vaccine or a placebo.

This clone was detected only a few times. The chain couples TRBV5-1 to TRBJ2-3; D gene ambiguous. CDR1 is SGHRS and CDR2 is YFSETQ in the germline V gene. V lost 2 bases to trimming and J lost 5 bases, with 3 bases between them. CDR3 length equals 11 residues. This CDR3 is CASSFQDTQYF. DNA for the CDR3: TGCGCCAGCAGCTTCCAAGATACGCAGTATTTT.

J is TRBJ2-3 and V is TRBV9; TRBD2 matches at 10 bases. CDR1 is SGDLS and CDR2 is YYNGEE in the germline V gene. J was trimmed by 0 bases and V by 3 bases; bases with no gene match: 10. CDR3 length equals 18 residues. This chain's CDR3 is CASSATGLAEGSTDTQYF. The CDR3 bases are TGTGCCAGCAGCGCTACTGGACTAGCGGAGGGGAGCACAGATACGCAGTATTTT.

This clone came up a few times. Other DNA sequences in the same sample also yield this CDR3. The chain joins TRBV7-2 to TRBJ1-1; D uncertain. This CDR3 spans 13 amino acids. Germline lookup yields CDR1 SGHTA and CDR2 FQGNSA. V lost 2 bases and J 1 base, leaving 5 bases between the germline ends. The CDR3 sequence is CASSLWGNTEAFF. The CDR3 DNA follows: TGTGCCAGCAGCTTATGGGGGAACACTGAAGCTTTCTTT.

The chain couples TRBV25-1 to TRBJ2-3; 11 bases fit TRBD2. The CDR3 covers 17 residues. CDR1 and CDR2 from the germline V gene are MGHDK and SYGVNS. The junction had 11 bases not matched to a gene; V was cut back by 5 bases and J by 4 bases. The chain's CDR3 is CASSRTSGRINADTQYF. In DNA form, the CDR3 reads TGTGCCAGCAGTCGCACTAGCGGGAGAATCAATGCAGATACGCAGTATTTT.

The gene calls are TRBV11-3 and TRBJ2-5; 11 nucleotides align to TRBD2. Losses at the gene ends were 4 bases for V and 5 bases for J; bases not matched to a gene: 6. The CDR3 spans 15 residues. From germline, CDR1 is SGHNT and CDR2 YENEEA. The CDR3: CASSSRSGREETQYF. In DNA form, the CDR3 reads TGTGCCAGCAGCTCGCGTAGCGGGAGGGAGGAGACCCAGTACTTC.

The genes are TRBV10-3 and TRBJ1-1, with no clear D. This CDR3 is 15 amino acids long. V lost 3 bases to trimming and J lost 1 base, with 12 bases between them. The V gene's germline CDR1 is ENHRY and CDR2 SYGVKD. CDR3 residues: CAISEGANSNTEAFF. In DNA, the CDR3 is TGTGCCATCAGTGAAGGAGCGAACTCGAACACTGAAGCTTTCTTT.

CDR3 sequence reads: CASSLAQGARLGYTF. The CDR3 coding sequence is TGTGCCAGCAGCTTAGCACAGGGGGCTAGGTTAGGCTACACCTTC. This chain links TRBV7-2 with TRBJ1-2, with 9 bases identical to TRBD1. Trimming cost V 0 bases and J 8 bases; bases outside gene matches: 7. Per the germline V gene, CDR1 is SGHTA and CDR2 is FQGNSA. CDR3 length equals 15 residues.

V usage is TRBV4-1 and J usage is TRBJ2-1, with 10 bases aligning to TRBD2. The CDR3 length is 16 residues. Trimming cost V 1 base and J 4 bases; bases outside gene matches: 4. The V gene's germline CDR1 is MGHRA and CDR2 YSYEKL. The CDR3 sequence is CASSQGTSGGYNEQFF. In nucleotides, the CDR3 is TGCGCCAGCAGCCAAGGGACTAGCGGAGGTTACAATGAGCAGTTCTTC.

The chain is built from TRBV7-8 and TRBJ2-1, with unresolved D. Germline CDR1 and CDR2: SGHVS and FQNEAQ. The V gene lost 2 bases and the J gene lost 7 bases, with 3 bases spanning the gap. The CDR3 is 11 amino acids. For the CDR3, the DNA is TGTGCCAGCAGCTTAATGAATGAGCAGTTCTTC. It is translated as CASSLMNEQFF.

V usage is TRBV6-5 and J usage is TRBJ1-1; 7 bases fit TRBD1. Germline values: CDR1 MNHEY, CDR2 SVGAGI. Germline trimming cut 7 bases from V and 6 bases from J; bases unmatched to any gene: 11. This CDR3 is 14 amino acids long. CDR3 protein: CASTPQGDLAEAFF. CDR3 nucleotide sequence: TGTGCCAGCACCCCCCAGGGGGATTTGGCTGAAGCTTTCTTT.

In this sample, this clone turned up a few times. The chain joins TRBV28 to TRBJ2-3, with D perhaps TRBD1 (6 bases). The CDR3 consists of 14 residues. In germline, CDR1 is MDHEN, CDR2 SYDVKM. The V gene lost 5 bases and the J gene lost 11 bases, with 20 bases spanning the gap. This chain's CDR3 is CASSPNQGLLKQYF. DNA of the CDR3: TGTGCCAGCAGTCCCAACCAGGGGCTTTTGAAGCAGTATTTT.

This sequence joins TRBV6-1 and TRBJ2-1; D not certain. CDR3 length equals 14 residues. V lost 0 bases and J lost 6, with 9 bases in between. Germline-derived CDR1 and CDR2 are MNHNS and SASEGT. This chain's CDR3 is CASSEAPASNEQFF. As DNA, the CDR3 is TGTGCCAGCAGTGAAGCCCCAGCGAGCAATGAGCAGTTCTTC.

The chain's CDR3 is CASSSVGRVLENQPQHF. CDR3 sequence (DNA): TGTGCCAGCAGTTCCGTCGGGAGGGTCTTGGAAAATCAGCCCCAGCATTTT. The chain recombines TRBV28 with TRBJ1-5; no clear D gene. Germline assignment: CDR1 MDHEN and CDR2 SYDVKM. The CDR3 is made up of 17 amino acids. V was trimmed by 4 bases and J by 4 bases, leaving 20 bases between them.

The J gene is TRBJ1-2, the V gene TRBV29-1, with D tentatively TRBD1 (5 bases). Trimming cost V 3 bases and J 7 bases, with 12 bases left between them. The CDR3 runs 12 residues. The germline CDR1 and CDR2 sequences are SQVTM and ANQGSEA. CDR3 loop: CSVDQGTAGYTF. The CDR3 nucleotides read TGCAGCGTTGACCAGGGAACGGCTGGCTACACCTTC.

V usage is TRBV18 and J usage is TRBJ2-6; D is possibly TRBD1 (5 bases). This CDR3 is built from 18 residues. V was shortened by 4 bases and J by 0 bases, with 16 bases between the two germline ends. The V gene's germline CDR1 is KGHSH and CDR2 LQKENI. CDR3 loop: CASSLIQGMGSGANVLTF. The CDR3 bases are TGTGCCAGCTCACTCATTCAGGGAATGGGCTCTGGGGCCAACGTCCTGACTTTC.

This chain connects TRBV19 to TRBJ2-3; 13 bases line up with TRBD2. Germline V lookup: CDR1 LNHDA, CDR2 SQIVND (reference sequence). The CDR3 consists of 21 residues. The junction had 12 bases not matched to a gene; V was cut back by 0 bases and J by 0 bases. The CDR3 coding sequence is TGTGCCAGTAGTATAGATCCGGTTGAGGGGACTAGCGGGACTAGCACAGATACGCAGTATTTT. Protein sequence: CASSIDPVEGTSGTSTDTQYF.

The V gene is TRBV9, the J gene TRBJ2-1; tentatively, D is TRBD2 (6 bases). Germline V gene data show CDR1 as SGDLS and CDR2 as YYNGEE. The CDR3 is 17 residues long. Trimming removed 0 bases from V and 3 bases from J, with 16 bases in between. CDR3 region: CASSVASAGSFYNEQFF. For the CDR3, the DNA is TGTGCCAGCAGCGTAGCTAGCGCGGGATCGTTCTACAATGAGCAGTTCTTC. Together with reference TRBV9 and TRBJ2-1, the CDR3 gives the full variable domain: DSGVTQTPKHLITATGQRVTLRCSPRSGDLSVYWYQQSLDQGLQFLIQYYNGEERAKGNILERFSAQQFPDLHSELNLSSLELGDSALYFCASSVASAGSFYNEQFFGPGTRLTVL.

CDR3 sequence (DNA): TGTGCCAGCAGTCCCGAGAGGGGGAGTCCACCCGGGGAGCTGTTTTTT. This gives the protein CASSPERGSPPGELFF. The gene calls are TRBV27 and TRBJ2-2, with D perhaps matching TRBD1 (6 bases). The CDR3 length is 16 residues. V lost 5 bases and J 6 bases, leaving 19 bases between the germline ends. CDR1 is MNHEY, CDR2 SMNVEV, per germline (reference sequence).